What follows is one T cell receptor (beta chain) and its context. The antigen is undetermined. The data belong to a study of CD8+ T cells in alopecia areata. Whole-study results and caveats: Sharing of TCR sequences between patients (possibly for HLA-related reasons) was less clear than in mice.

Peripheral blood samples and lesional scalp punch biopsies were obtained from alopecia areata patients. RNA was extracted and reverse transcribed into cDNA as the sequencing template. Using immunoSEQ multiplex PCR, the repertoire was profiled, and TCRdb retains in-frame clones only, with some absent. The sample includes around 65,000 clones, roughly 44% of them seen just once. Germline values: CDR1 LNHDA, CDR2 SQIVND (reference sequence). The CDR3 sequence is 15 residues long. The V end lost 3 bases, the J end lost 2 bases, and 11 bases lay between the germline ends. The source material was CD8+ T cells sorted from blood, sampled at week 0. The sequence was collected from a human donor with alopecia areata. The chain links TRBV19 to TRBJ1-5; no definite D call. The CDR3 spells CASSIGQLGNQPQHF. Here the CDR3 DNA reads TGTGCCAGTAGTATTGGTCAACTTGGCAATCAGCCCCAGCATTTT. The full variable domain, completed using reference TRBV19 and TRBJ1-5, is DGGITQSPKYLFRKEGQNVTLSCEQNLNHDAMYWYRQDPGQGLRLIYYSQIVNDFQKGDIAEGYSVSREKKESFPLTVTSAQKNPTAFYLCASSIGQLGNQPQHFGDGTRLSIL.